This T cell receptor beta chain came from a study of blood T cell repertoires in COVID-19. The wider study: Samples representing acute and convalescent COVID-19 were sourced from the United States, Italy and Spain. T cells, B-cell-depleted T cells, or PBMCs provided the cDNA or gDNA that served as material.

Original methodology: For nucleated cells, counts were estimated from reference gene primer amplification. Using immunoSEQ multiplex PCR, the repertoire was profiled, and TCRdb retains in-frame clones only, with some absent. The V and J calls and the clone size are those of that table, but D and trimming were determined from the DNA. In the table there are fewer than 300,000 clones, approximately 85% of which are singletons. The CDR3 consists of 15 residues. CDR1 and CDR2 from the germline V gene are MNHEY and SMNVEV (reference sequence). V lost 6 bases, J lost 7 bases, and 12 bases stayed unmatched.

The sample was peripheral blood. The rearrangement uses TRBV27 and TRBJ2-7; 10 bases are a match to TRBD1. The clonotype comes from a man aged 50-60 years with active or convalescent COVID-19. CDR3 nucleotides: TGTGCCAGCAGGGAAGGGACAGGGGCCCTAAGGGAGCAGTACTTC. Its protein product is CASREGTGALREQYF.